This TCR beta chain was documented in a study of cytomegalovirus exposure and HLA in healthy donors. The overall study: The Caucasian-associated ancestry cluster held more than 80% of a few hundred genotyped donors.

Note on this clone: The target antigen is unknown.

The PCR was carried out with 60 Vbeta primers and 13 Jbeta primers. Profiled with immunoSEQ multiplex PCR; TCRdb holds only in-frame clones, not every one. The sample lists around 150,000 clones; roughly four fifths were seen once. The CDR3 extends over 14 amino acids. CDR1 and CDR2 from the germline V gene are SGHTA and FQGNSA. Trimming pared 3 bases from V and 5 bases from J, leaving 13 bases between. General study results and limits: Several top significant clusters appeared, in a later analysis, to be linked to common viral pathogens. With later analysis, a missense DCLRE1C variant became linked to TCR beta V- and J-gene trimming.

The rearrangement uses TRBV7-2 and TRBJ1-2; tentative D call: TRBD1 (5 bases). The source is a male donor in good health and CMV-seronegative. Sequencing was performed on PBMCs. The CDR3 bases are TGTGCCAGCAGCTTTAGGGGATTAGAGTATGGCTACACCTTC. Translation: CASSFRGLEYGYTF. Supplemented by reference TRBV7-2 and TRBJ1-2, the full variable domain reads GAGVSQSPSNKVTEKGKDVELRCDPISGHTALYWYRQSLGQGLEFLIYFQGNSAPDKSGLPSDRFSAERTGGSVSTLTIQRTQQEDSAVYLCASSFRGLEYGYTFGSGTRLTVV.